This T cell receptor beta chain was sequenced in a study of T-cell reconstitution after alpha-beta-depleted transplantation in children. Study observations and caveats: Reportedly, only several hundred clones from non-depleted graft cells drove alpha-beta T-cell counts at about two months. Newly generated T cells supplied most T-cell counts and diversity one year post-transplant. TCRbeta diversity was high at day 60 in some patients (a result of surviving recipient T cells and thymic progenitors).

This clonotype came up a few times. Antigen: not known. V shed 5 bases and J shed 4 bases, with 18 bases lying between them. The CDR3 length is 17 residues. Researchers prepared the TCRbeta library using unique molecular identifiers, the study reports. TCRdb reanalysed the PCR reads using MiXCR and keeps one entry per CDR3 protein. There are 900,000 or so distinct CDR3 sequences in the sample; about 16% occur only once, and around 5% lies in the top ten. The source material was PBMCs, mostly from graft donor cells, sampled 360 days after TCRalphabeta/CD19-depleted stem cell transplant. The V and J genes are TRBV12-3 or TRBV12-4 and TRBJ2-6; tentatively, D is TRBD1 or TRBD2 (5 bases each). This sequence originates from a male patient younger than 18 who had a stem cell transplant for acute lymphoblastic leukemia, so the T cells may come from the graft donor. As DNA, the CDR3 is TGTGCCAGCAGTGCTATCAGAGGGGCGTCCGGGGCCAACGTCCTGACTTTC. As protein: CASSAIRGASGANVLTF.